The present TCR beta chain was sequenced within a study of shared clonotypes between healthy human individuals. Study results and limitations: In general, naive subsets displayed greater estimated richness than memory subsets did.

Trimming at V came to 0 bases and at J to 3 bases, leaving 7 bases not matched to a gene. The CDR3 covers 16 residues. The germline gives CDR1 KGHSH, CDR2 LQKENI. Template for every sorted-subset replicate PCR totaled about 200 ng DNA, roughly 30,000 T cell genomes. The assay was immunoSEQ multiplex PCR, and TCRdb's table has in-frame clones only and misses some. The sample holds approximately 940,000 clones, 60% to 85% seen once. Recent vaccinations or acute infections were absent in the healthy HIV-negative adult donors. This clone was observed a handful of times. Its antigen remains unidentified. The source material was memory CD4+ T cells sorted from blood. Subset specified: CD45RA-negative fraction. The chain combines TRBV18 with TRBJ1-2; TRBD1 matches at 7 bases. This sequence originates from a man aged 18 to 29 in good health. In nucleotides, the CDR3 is TGTGCCAGCTCACCACCGTCGGCAGGGGGTCACTATGGCTACACCTTC. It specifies CASSPPSAGGHYGYTF. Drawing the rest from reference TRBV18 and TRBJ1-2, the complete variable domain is NAGVMQNPRHLVRRRGQEARLRCSPMKGHSHVYWYRQLPEEGLKFMVYLQKENIIDESGMPKERFSAEFPKEGPSILRIQQVVRGDSAAYFCASSPPSAGGHYGYTFGSGTRLTVV.